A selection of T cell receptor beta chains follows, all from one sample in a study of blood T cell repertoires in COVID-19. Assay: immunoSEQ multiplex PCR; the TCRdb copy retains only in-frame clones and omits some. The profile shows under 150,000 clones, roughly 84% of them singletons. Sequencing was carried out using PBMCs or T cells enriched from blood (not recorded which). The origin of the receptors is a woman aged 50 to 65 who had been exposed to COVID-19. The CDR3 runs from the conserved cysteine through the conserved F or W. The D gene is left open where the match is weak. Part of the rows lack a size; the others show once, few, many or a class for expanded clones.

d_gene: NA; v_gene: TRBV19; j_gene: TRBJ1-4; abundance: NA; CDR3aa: CASRPRGQLNEKLFF; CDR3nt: TGTGCCAGTAGACCTAGGGGACAATTAAATGAAAAACTGTTTTTT
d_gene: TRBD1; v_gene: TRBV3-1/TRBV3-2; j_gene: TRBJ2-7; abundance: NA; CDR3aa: CASSPQGVPYEQYF; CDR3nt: TGTGCCAGCAGCCCCCAGGGGGTTCCCTACGAGCAGTACTTC
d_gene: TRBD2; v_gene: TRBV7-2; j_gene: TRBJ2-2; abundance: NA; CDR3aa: CASSLRTSQGAGELFF; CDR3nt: TGTGCCAGCAGCCTAAGGACTAGCCAAGGGGCCGGGGAGCTGTTTTTT
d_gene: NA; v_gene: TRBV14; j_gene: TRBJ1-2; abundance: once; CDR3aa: CASSPSWGGNYGYTF; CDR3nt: TGTGCCAGCAGCCCTTCTTGGGGAGGGAACTATGGCTACACCTTC
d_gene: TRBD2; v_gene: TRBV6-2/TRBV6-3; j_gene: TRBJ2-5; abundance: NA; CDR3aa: CASSYSRRRRESQETQYF; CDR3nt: TGTGCCAGCAGTTACTCGAGACGGAGGCGGGAGTCCCAAGAGACCCAGTACTTC
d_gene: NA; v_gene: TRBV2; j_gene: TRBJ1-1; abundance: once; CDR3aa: CASSEGSEAFF; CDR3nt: TGTGCCAGCAGTGAGGGCAGTGAAGCTTTCTTT
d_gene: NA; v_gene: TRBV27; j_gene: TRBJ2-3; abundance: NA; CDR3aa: CASSLLGFPSTDTQYF; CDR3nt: TGTGCCAGCAGTTTATTGGGCTTTCCTAGCACAGATACGCAGTATTTT
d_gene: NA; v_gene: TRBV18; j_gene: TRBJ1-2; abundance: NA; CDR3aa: CASSPSGGHQGGYTF; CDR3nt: TGTGCCAGCTCACCGTCTGGGGGCCATCAGGGTGGCTACACCTTC
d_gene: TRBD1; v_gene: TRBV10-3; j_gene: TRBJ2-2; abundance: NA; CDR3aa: CAMDRGSGELFF; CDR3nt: TGTGCCATGGACAGGGGTAGCGGGGAGCTGTTTTTT
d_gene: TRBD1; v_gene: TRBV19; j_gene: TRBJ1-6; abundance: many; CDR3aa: CASQGAASSYNSPLHF; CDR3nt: TGTGCCAGCCAGGGGGCCGCGAGCTCCTATAATTCACCCCTCCACTTT
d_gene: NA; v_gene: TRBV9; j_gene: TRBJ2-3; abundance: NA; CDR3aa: CASSATGSQRITDTQYF; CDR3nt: TGTGCCAGCAGCGCTACCGGATCCCAGAGGATCACAGATACGCAGTATTTT
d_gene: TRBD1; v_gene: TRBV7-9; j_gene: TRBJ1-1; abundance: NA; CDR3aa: CASSLFGTGRPTEAFF; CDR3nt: TGTGCCAGCAGCTTATTCGGGACAGGGCGACCCACTGAAGCTTTCTTT
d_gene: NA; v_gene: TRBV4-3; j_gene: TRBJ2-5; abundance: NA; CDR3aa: CASSQDVRLETQYF; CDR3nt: TGCGCCAGCAGCCAAGATGTCCGGTTGGAGACCCAGTACTTC
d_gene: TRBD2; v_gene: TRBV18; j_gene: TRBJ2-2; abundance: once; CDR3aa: CASSPLPGTSGRLAGELFF; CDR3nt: TGTGCCAGCTCACCATTACCCGGGACTAGCGGGAGACTGGCCGGGGAGCTGTTTTTT
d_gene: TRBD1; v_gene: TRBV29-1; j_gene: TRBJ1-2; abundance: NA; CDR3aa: CSVVPGQGGYGYTF; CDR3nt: TGCAGCGTTGTACCGGGACAGGGCGGCTATGGCTACACCTTC
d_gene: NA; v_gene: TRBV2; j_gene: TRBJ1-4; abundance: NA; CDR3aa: CASRSGRGYSTNEKLFF; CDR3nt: TGTGCCAGCAGATCCGGTCGGGGGTATTCAACTAATGAAAAACTGTTTTTT
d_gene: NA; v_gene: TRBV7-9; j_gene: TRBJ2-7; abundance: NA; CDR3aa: CASSLGTGLREQYF; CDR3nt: TGTGCCAGCAGCTTAGGAACAGGGTTGCGTGAGCAGTACTTC
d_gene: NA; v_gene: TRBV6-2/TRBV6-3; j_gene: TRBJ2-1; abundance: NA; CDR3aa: CASSYQRVSEQFF; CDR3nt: TGTGCCAGCAGTTACCAGAGGGTTAGTGAGCAGTTCTTC
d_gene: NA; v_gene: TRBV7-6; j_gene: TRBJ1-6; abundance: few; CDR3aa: CASSPRSYNSPLHF; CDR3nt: TGTGCCAGCAGCCCCCGGTCCTATAATTCACCCCTCCACTTT
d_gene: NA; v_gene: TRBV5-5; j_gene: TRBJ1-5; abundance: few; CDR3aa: CASSLFRGSNQPQHF; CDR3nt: TGTGCCAGCAGCTTGTTTCGGGGGTCTAATCAGCCCCAGCATTTT
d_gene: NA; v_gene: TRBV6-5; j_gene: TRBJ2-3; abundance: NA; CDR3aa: CASSYSSDTQYF; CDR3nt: TGTGCCAGCAGTTACAGCTCAGATACGCAGTATTTT
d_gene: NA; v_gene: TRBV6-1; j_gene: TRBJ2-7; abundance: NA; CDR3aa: CASSEAGQGNYEQYF; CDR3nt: TGTGCCAGCAGTGAAGCGGGCCAGGGGAACTACGAGCAGTACTTC
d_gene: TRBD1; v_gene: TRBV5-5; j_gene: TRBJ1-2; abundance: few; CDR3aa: CASSLAGQGVLDGYTF; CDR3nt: TGTGCCAGCAGCTTGGCCGGGCAGGGGGTTTTAGATGGCTACACCTTC
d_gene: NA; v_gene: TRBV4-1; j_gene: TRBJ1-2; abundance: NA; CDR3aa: CASSQGATYGYTF; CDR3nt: TGCGCCAGCAGCCAAGGAGCAACCTATGGCTACACCTTC
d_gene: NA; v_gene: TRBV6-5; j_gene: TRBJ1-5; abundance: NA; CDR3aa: CASSYSLVGGQPQHF; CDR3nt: TGTGCCAGCAGTTACTCTTTGGTCGGGGGTCAGCCCCAGCATTTT
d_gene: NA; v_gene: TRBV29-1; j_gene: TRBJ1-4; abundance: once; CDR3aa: CSVDAGGNEKLFF; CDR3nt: TGCAGCGTTGACGCGGGGGGAAATGAAAAACTGTTTTTT
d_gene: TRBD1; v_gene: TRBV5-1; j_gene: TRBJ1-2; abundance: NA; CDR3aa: CASSSGQARGYTF; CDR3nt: TGCGCCAGCAGCTCGGGACAGGCAAGGGGCTACACCTTC
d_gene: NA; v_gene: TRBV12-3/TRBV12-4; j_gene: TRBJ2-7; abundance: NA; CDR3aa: CASSLGARSEQYF; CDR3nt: TGTGCCAGCAGTTTAGGGGCGCGCTCCGAGCAGTACTTC
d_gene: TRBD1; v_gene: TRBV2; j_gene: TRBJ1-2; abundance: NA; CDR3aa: CASSGQGRYGYTF; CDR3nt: TGTGCCAGCAGTGGACAGGGGCGCTACGGCTACACCTTC
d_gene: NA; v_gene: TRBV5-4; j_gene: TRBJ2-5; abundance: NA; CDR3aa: CASSSGQQQETQYF; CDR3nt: TGTGCCAGCAGCTCGGGACAACAACAAGAGACCCAGTACTTC
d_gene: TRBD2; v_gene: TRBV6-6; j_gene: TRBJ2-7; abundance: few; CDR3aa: CASRRSGLAGAYEQYF; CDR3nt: TGTGCCAGCAGGCGATCGGGACTAGCGGGGGCCTACGAGCAGTACTTC
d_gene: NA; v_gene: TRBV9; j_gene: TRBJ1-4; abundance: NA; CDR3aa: CASSVGRANEKLFF; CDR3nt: TGTGCCAGCAGCGTAGGGAGGGCTAATGAAAAACTGTTTTTT
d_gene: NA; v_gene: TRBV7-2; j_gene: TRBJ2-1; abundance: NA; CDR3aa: CASSLTVRKSSYNEQFF; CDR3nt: TGTGCCAGCAGTTTGACAGTCCGAAAAAGCTCCTACAATGAGCAGTTCTTC
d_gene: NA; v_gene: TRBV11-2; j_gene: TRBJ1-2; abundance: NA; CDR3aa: CASSLMRGYTF; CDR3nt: TGTGCCAGCAGCCTAATGAGGGGCTACACCTTC
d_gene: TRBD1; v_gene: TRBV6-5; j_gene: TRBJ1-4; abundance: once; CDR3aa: CASRAGQANEKLFF; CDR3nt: TGTGCCAGCAGGGCGGGACAGGCAAATGAAAAACTGTTTTTT
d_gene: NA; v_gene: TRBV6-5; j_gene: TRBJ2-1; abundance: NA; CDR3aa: CAIRRRRDYNEQFF; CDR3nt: TGTGCCATCCGGCGGAGGAGGGACTACAATGAGCAGTTCTTC
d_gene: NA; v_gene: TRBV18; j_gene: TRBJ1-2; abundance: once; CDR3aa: CASSPTSLYGYTF; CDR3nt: TGTGCCAGCTCACCAACCAGTTTGTATGGCTACACCTTC
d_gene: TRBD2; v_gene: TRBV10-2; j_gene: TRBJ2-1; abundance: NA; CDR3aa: CASSESGGSGGNEQFF; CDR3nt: TGCGCCAGCAGTGAGTCGGGGGGTAGCGGGGGGAATGAGCAGTTCTTC
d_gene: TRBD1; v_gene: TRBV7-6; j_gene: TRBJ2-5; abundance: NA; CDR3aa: CASSGQGGQGETQYF; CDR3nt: TGTGCCAGCAGCGGCCAAGGGGGCCAGGGGGAGACCCAGTACTTC
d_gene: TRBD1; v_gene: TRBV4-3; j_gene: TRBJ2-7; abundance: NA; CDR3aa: CASSLRTGSSYEQYF; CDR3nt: TGCGCCAGCAGCCTAAGGACAGGGTCCAGTTACGAGCAGTACTTC
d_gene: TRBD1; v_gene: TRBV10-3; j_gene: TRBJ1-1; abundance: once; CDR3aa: CAIKGQGNTEAFF; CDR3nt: TGTGCCATCAAGGGACAGGGGAACACTGAAGCTTTCTTT
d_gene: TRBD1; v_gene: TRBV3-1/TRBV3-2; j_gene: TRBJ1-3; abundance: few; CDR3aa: CASSFGQGWRVGNTIYF; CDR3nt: TGTGCCAGCAGCTTCGGACAGGGGTGGAGGGTAGGAAACACCATATATTTT
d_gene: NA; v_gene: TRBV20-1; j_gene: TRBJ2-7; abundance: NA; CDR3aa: CSASAGIGYEQYF; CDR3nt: TGCAGTGCTAGTGCCGGGATCGGCTACGAGCAGTACTTC
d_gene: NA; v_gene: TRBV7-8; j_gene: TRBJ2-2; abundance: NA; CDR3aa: CASSLLEGTGELFF; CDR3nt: TGTGCCAGCAGCTTATTGGAGGGAACCGGGGAGCTGTTTTTT
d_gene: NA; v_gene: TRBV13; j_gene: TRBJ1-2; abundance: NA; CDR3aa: CASSLREGVYGYTF; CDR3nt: TGTGCCAGCAGCTTAAGGGAGGGTGTCTATGGCTACACCTTC
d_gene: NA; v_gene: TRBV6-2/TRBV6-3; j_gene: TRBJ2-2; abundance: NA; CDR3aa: CASSARGGPLGGELFF; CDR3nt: TGTGCCAGCAGTGCCCGAGGAGGTCCACTTGGCGGGGAGCTGTTTTTT
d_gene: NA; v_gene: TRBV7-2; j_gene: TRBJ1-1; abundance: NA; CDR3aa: CASSLVEGSTEAFF; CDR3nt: TGTGCCAGCAGCTTAGTCGAGGGAAGCACTGAAGCTTTCTTT
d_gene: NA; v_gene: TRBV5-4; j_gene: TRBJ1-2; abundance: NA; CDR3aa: CASSLWGGRGYTF; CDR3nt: TGTGCCAGCAGCTTGTGGGGGGGGAGAGGCTACACCTTC
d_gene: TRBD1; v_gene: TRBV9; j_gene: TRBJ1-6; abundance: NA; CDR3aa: CASSAGQESSPLHF; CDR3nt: TGTGCCAGCAGCGCGGGACAGGAAAGTTCACCCCTCCACTTT
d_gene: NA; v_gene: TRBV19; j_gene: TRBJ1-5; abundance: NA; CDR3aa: CASSRQHSNQPQHF; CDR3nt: TGTGCCAGTTCGAGGCAGCATAGCAATCAGCCCCAGCATTTT
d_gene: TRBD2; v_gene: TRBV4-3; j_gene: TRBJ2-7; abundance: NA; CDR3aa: CASSQVSGPSYEQYF; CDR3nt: TGCGCCAGCAGCCAAGTTAGCGGGCCGTCCTACGAGCAGTACTTC
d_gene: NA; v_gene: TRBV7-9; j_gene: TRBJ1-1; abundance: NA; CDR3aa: CASSLGGLEAFF; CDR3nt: TGTGCCAGCAGCTTAGGCGGGCTTGAAGCTTTCTTT
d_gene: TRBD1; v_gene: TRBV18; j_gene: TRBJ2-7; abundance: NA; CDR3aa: CASSLPWTGGKYEQYF; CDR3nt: TGTGCCAGCTCACTGCCCTGGACAGGGGGCAAATACGAGCAGTACTTC
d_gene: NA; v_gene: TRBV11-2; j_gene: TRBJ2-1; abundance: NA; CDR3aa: CASSLTFDRYNEQFF; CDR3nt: TGTGCCAGCAGCTTAACTTTCGACAGGTACAATGAGCAGTTCTTC
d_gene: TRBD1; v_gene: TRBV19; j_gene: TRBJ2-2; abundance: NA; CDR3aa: CASSDRGLTGELFF; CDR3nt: TGTGCCAGTAGCGACAGGGGGCTCACCGGGGAGCTGTTTTTT
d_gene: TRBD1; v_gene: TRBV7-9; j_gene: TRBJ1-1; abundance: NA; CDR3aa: CASRLTGGAEAFF; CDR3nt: TGTGCCAGCAGATTAACAGGGGGTGCTGAAGCTTTCTTT
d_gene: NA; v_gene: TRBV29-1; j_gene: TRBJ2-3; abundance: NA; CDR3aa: CSVDLSSTDTQYF; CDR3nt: TGCAGCGTTGACTTATCTAGCACAGATACGCAGTATTTT
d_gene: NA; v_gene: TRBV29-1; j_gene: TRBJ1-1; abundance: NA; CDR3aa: CSVGVGQLGFF; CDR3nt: TGCAGCGTTGGGGTAGGACAGCTGGGTTTCTTT
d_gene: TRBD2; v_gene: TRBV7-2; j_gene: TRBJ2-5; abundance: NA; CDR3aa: CASSTSAGGPLRETQYF; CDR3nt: TGTGCCAGCAGCACTTCAGCGGGGGGGCCGCTTCGGGAGACCCAGTACTTC